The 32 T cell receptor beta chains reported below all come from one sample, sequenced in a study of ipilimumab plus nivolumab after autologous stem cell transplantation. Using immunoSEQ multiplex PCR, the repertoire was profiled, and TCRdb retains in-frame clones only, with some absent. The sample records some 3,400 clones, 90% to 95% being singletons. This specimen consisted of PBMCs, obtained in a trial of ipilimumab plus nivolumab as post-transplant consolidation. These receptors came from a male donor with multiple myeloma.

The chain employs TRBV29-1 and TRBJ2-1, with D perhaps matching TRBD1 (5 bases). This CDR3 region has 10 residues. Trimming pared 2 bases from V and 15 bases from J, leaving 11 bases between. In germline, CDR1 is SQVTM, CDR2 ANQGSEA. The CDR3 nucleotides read TGCAGCGTTGAACTAGGGGTCCGGTTCTTC. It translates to CSVELGVRFF.

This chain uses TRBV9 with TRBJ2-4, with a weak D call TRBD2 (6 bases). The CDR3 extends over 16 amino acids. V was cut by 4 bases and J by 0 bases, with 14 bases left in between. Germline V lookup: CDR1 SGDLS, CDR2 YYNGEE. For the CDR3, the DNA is TGTGCCAGCAGCCCCCCGGGACTGCAAGCCAAAAACATTCAGTACTTC. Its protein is CASSPPGLQAKNIQYF.

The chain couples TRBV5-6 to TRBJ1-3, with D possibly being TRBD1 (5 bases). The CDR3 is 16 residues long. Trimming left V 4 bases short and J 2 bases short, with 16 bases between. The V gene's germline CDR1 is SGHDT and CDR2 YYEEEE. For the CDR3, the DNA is TGTGCCAGCAGCCCTGGGGCCTTCGGGGCTGGAAACACCATATATTTT. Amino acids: CASSPGAFGAGNTIYF.

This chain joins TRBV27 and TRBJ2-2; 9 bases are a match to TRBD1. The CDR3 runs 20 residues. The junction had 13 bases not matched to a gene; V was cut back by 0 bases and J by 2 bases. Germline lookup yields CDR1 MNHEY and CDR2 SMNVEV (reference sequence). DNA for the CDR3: TGTGCCAGCAGTTTATCTCAGCCCCCCGGGGGACAGGGAAACACCGGGGAGCTGTTTTTT. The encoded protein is CASSLSQPPGGQGNTGELFF.

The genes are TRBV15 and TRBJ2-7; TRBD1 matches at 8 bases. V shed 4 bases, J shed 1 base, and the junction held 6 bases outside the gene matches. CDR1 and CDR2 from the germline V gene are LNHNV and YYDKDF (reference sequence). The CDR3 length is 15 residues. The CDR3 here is CATSTGQGGSYEQYF. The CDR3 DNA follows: TGTGCCACCAGCACCGGACAGGGTGGGTCCTACGAGCAGTACTTC.

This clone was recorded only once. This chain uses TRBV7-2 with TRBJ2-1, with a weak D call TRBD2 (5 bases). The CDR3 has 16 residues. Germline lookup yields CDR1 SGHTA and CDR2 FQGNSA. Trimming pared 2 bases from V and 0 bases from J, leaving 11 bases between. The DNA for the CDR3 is TGTGCCAGCAGCTTATTGGGCGGGTTCTCCTACAATGAGCAGTTCTTC. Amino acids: CASSLLGGFSYNEQFF.

This CDR3 is CASSPGIVENTEAFF. CDR3 in DNA: TGTGCCAGCAGCCCGGGGATAGTCGAGAACACTGAAGCTTTCTTT. The gene calls are TRBV5-4 and TRBJ1-1; D call uncertain. Deletions cut 4 bases from V and 1 base from J, with 14 bases between. In germline, CDR1 is SGHNT, CDR2 YYREEE (reference sequence). This CDR3 comprises 15 residues.

The CDR3 sequence: CASSVNPGQGSEQYF. The CDR3 bases are TGTGCCAGCAGCGTAAACCCGGGACAGGGTTCCGAGCAGTACTTC. J is TRBJ2-7 and V is TRBV9; TRBD1 agrees at 9 bases. The CDR3 contains 15 residues. CDR1 and CDR2 from the germline V gene are SGDLS and YYNGEE. The trim removed 1 base at V and 6 bases at J, leaving 8 bases unmatched.

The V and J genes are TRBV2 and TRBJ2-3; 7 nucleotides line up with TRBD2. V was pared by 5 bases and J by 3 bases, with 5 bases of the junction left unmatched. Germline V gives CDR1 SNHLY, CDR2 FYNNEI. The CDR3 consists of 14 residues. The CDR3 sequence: CASSLGLGTDTQYF. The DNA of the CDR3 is TGTGCCAGCAGTCTCGGACTAGGTACAGATACGCAGTATTTT. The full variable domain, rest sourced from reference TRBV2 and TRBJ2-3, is EPEVTQTPSHQVTQMGQEVILRCVPISNHLYFYWYRQILGQKVEFLVSFYNNEISEKSEIFDDQFSVERPDGSNFTLKIRSTKLEDSAMYFCASSLGLGTDTQYFGPGTRLTVL.

The CDR3 loop reads CASSFLADGGTEAFF. CDR3 sequence (DNA): TGTGCCAGCAGTTTTTTGGCCGACGGGGGGACTGAAGCTTTCTTT. The chain uses TRBV28 and TRBJ1-1, with D possibly TRBD1 on 5 matching bases. Per the germline V gene, CDR1 is MDHEN and CDR2 is SYDVKM. Trimming removed 3 bases from V and 5 bases from J, with 16 bases in between. This CDR3 comprises 15 residues.

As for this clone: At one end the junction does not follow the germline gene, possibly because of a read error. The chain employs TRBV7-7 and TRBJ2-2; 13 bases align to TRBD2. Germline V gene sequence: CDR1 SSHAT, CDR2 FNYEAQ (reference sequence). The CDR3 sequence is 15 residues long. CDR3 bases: TGTGCTAGCAGCCCCGGGACTAGCGGGGTCGGGGAGCTGTTTTTT. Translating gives CASSPGTSGVGELFF.

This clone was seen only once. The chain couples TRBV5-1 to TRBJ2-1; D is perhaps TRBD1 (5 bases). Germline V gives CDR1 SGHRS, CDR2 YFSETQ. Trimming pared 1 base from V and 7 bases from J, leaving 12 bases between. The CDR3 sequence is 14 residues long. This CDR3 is CASSLFQGGNEQFF. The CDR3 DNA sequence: TGCGCCAGCAGCTTGTTTCAGGGCGGAAATGAGCAGTTCTTC.

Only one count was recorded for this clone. CDR3 sequence: CASSSGWGRAVEDEQFF. In nucleotides, the CDR3 is TGTGCCAGCAGCTCCGGGTGGGGGCGGGCCGTCGAGGATGAGCAGTTCTTC. This chain uses TRBV7-9 with TRBJ2-1; maybe TRBD1 (6 bases). Germline lookup yields CDR1 SEHNR and CDR2 FQNEAQ (reference sequence). This CDR3 comprises 17 residues. Trimming left V 4 bases short and J 8 bases short, with 24 bases between. Combining the CDR3 with reference TRBV7-9 and TRBJ2-1 gives the whole variable domain DTGVSQNPRHKITKRGQNVTFRCDPISEHNRLYWYRQTLGQGPEFLTYFQNEAQLEKSRLLSDRFSAERPKGSFSTLEIQRTEQGDSAMYLCASSSGWGRAVEDEQFFGPGTRLTVL.

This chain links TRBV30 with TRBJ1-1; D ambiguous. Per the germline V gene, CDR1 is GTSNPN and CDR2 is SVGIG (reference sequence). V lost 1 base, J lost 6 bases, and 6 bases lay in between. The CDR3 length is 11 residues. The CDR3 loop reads CAWSGEAEAFF. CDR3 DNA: TGTGCCTGGAGTGGAGAGGCTGAAGCTTTCTTT.

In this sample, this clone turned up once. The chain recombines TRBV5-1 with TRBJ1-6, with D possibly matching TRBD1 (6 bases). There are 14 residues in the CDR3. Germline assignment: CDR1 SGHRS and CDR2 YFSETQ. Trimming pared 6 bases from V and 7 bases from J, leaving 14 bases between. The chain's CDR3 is CASTSGATNSPLHF. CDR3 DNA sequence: TGCGCCAGCACCTCAGGGGCTACCAATTCACCCCTCCACTTT.

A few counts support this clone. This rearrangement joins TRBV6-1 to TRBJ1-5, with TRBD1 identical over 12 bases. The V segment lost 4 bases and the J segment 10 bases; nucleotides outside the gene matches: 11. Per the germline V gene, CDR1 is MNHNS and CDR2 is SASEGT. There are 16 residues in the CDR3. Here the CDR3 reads CASSARDRGLNAPQHF. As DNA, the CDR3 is TGTGCCAGCAGTGCCCGGGACAGGGGGCTTAATGCTCCCCAGCATTTT.

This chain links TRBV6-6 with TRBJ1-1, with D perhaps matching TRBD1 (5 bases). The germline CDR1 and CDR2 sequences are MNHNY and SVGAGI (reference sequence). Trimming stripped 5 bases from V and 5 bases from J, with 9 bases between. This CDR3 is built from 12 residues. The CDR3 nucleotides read TGTGCCAGCAGTCAAGGGGTGACTGAAGCTTTCTTT. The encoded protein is CASSQGVTEAFF.

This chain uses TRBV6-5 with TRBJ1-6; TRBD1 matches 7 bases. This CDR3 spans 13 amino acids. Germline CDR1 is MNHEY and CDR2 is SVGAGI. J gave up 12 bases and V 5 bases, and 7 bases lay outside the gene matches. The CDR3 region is CASSRDSRRPLHF. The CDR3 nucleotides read TGTGCCAGCAGTAGGGACAGCCGTAGACCCCTCCACTTT.

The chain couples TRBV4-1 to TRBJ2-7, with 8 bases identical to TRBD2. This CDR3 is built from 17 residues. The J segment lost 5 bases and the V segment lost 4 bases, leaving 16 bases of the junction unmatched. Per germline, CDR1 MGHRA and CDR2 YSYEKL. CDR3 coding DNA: TGCGCCAGCAGCCTTACCGCAACAGCGGGAGTTTGGCACGAGCAGTACTTC. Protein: CASSLTATAGVWHEQYF.

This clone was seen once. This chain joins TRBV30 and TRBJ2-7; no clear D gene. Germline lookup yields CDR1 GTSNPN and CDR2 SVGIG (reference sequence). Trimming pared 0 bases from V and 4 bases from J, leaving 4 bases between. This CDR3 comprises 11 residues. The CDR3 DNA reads TGTGCCTGGAGTGTTGTTTACGAGCAGTACTTC. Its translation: CAWSVVYEQYF.

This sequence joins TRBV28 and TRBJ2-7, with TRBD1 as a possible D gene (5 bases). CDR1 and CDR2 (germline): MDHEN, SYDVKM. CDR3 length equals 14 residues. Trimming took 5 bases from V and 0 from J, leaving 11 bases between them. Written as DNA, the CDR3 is TGTGCCAGCAGTGGGGCCTCCAGCTCCTACGAGCAGTACTTC. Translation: CASSGASSSYEQYF.

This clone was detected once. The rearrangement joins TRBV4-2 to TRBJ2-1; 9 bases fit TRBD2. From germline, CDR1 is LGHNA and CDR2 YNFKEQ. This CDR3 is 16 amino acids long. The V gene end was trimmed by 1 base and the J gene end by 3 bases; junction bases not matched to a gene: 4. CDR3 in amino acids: CASSQGASGNYNEQFF. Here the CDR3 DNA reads TGTGCCAGCAGCCAAGGTGCTAGCGGGAACTACAATGAGCAGTTCTTC.

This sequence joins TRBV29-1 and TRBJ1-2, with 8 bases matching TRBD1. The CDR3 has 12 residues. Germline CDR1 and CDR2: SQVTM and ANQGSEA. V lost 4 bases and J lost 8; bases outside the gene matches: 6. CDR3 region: CSVVLQGGGYTF. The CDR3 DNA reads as TGCAGCGTTGTCTTACAGGGGGGCGGCTACACCTTC. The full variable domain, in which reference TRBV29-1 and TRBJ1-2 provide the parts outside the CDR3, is SAVISQKPSRDICQRGTSLTIQCQVDSQVTMMFWYRQQPGQSLTLIATANQGSEATYESGFVIDKFPISRPNLTFSTLTVSNMSPEDSSIYLCSVVLQGGGYTFGSGTRLTVV.

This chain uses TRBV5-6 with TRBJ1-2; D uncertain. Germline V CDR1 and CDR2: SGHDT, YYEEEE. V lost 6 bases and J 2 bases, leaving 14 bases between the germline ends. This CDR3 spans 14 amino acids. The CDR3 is CASTLPTPNYGYTF. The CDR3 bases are TGTGCCAGCACCCTACCAACCCCAAACTATGGCTACACCTTC.

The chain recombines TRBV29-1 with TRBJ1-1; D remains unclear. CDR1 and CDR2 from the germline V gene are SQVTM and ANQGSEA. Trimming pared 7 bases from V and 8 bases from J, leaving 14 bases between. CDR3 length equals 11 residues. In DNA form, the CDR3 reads TGCAGCGCTCGGACCGGTTGGGAAGCTTTCTTT. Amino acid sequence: CSARTGWEAFF.

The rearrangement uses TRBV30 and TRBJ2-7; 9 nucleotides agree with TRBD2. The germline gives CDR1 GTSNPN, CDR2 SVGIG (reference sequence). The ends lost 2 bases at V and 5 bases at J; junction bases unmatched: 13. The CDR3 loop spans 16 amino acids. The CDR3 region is CAWSTPLAGTTHEQYF. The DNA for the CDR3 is TGTGCCTGGAGTACCCCCCTAGCGGGAACGACCCACGAGCAGTACTTC.

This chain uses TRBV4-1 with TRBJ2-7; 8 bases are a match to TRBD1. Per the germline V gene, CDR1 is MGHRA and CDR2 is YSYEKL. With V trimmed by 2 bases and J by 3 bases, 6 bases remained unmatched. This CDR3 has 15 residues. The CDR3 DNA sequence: TGCGCCAGCAGCCAACCTCGACAGGGGTTCTACGAGCAGTACTTC. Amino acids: CASSQPRQGFYEQYF.

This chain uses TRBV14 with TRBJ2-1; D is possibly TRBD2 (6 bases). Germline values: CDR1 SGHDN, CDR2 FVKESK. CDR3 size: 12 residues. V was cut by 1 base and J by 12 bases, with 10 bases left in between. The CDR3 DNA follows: TGTGCCAGCAGCCAAGCGACTAGTTGGCAGTTCTTC. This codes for CASSQATSWQFF.

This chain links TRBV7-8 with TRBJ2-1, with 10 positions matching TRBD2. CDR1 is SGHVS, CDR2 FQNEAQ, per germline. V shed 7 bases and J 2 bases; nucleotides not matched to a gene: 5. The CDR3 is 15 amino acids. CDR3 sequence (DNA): TGTGCCAGCAAACTACTAGCGGGAACCTACAATGAGCAGTTCTTC. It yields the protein CASKLLAGTYNEQFF.

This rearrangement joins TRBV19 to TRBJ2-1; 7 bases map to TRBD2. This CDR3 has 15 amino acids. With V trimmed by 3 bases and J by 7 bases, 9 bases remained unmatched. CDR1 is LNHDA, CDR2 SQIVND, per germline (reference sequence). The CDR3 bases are TGTGCCAGTAGTATGGGGAGGGCCAAGGCAAATGAGCAGTTCTTC. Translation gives CASSMGRAKANEQFF.

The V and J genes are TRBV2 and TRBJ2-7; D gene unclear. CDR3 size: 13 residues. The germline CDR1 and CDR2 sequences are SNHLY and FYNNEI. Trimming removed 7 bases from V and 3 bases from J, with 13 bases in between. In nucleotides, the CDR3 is TGTGCCAGCACTGGGGTTTTAGGCTACGAGCAGTACTTC. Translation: CASTGVLGYEQYF.

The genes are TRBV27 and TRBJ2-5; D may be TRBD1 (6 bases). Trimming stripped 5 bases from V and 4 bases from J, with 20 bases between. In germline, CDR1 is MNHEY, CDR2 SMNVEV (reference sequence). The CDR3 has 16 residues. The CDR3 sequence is CASSITGPSLGETQYF. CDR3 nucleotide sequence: TGTGCCAGCAGTATTACAGGGCCTAGCCTGGGAGAGACCCAGTACTTC.